This T cell receptor beta chain originates from a study of T cell responses to AZD1222 COVID-19 vaccine. Only in-frame clones appear in the TCRdb table, and some are missing; sequencing was by immunoSEQ multiplex PCR. This sample has around 160,000 clones, with under 95% found just once. The CDR3 covers 13 residues. Germline CDR1 is SGHRS and CDR2 is YFSETQ. Trimming cost V 6 bases and J 4 bases, with 13 bases left between them. The study's findings and limits: Unmutated variant regions are reportedly the target of nearly half of TCRs that are spike-specific. The repertoires were collected only after the peak T cell response.

Notes on this clone: What it recognizes is unknown.

The J gene is TRBJ1-1, the V gene TRBV5-1, with a weak D call TRBD1 (5 bases). Specimen: peripheral blood, collected 28 days after the second AZD1222 dose. The TCR originated in an adult who received the AZD1222 COVID-19 vaccine. In DNA, the CDR3 is TGCGCCAGCACAACCCAGGGCGGCACTGAAGCTTTCTTT. It specifies CASTTQGGTEAFF.